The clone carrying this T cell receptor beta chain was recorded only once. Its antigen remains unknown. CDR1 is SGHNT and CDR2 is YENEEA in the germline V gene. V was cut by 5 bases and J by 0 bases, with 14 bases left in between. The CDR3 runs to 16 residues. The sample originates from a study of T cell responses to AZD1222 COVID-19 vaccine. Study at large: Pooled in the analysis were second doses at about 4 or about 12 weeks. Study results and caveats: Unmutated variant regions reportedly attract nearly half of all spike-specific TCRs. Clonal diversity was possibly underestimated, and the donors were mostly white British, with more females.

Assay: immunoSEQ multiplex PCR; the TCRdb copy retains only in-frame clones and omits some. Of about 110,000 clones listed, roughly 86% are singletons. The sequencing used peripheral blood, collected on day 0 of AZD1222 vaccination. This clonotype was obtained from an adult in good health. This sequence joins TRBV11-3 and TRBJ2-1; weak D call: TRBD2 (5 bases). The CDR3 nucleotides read TGTGCCAGCAGCCCACCGGACTCGAGCTCCTACAATGAGCAGTTCTTC. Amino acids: CASSPPDSSSYNEQFF.